This is a list of T cell receptor beta chains from one sample in a study of blood T cell repertoires in COVID-19. Produced via immunoSEQ multiplex PCR; TCRdb's table is partial and in-frame only. Of approximately 110,000 clones in the sample, roughly 71% were seen once. Sequenced: peripheral blood. The receptors derive from a man older than 75 with acute or convalescent COVID-19. Both conserved end residues are part of each CDR3. Fields, in order: clone size, D gene, V gene, J gene, CDR3 length, CDR3 protein, CDR3 DNA. D genes are given only for firm matches. Clone size appears in some rows only: once, few, many, or a class for an expanded clone.

-	-	TRBV5-6	TRBJ2-5	14	CASTRSRGQETQYF	TGTGCCAGCACCCGTTCTAGGGGGCAAGAGACCCAGTACTTC
-	-	TRBV6-5	TRBJ1-1	12	CASGRGAGEAFF	TGTGCCAGCGGGAGGGGGGCTGGTGAAGCTTTCTTT
-	-	TRBV15	TRBJ1-1	14	CATSPVRGNTEAFF	TGTGCCACCAGCCCCGTTAGGGGGAACACTGAAGCTTTCTTT
-	TRBD1	TRBV5-8	TRBJ1-5	15	CASIYTGGRNQPQHF	TGTGCCAGCATCTATACAGGGGGCCGCAATCAGCCCCAGCATTTT
-	-	TRBV10-3	TRBJ2-2	15	CAISGQALNTGELFF	TGTGCCATCAGTGGGCAGGCTCTGAACACCGGGGAGCTGTTTTTT
-	-	TRBV7-9	TRBJ2-6	15	CASSSQGTGANVLTF	TGTGCCAGCAGCTCCCAGGGGACTGGGGCCAACGTCCTGACTTTC
-	TRBD2	TRBV24-1	TRBJ2-5	16	CATQEGSAGGGETQYF	TGTGCCACCCAAGAGGGCAGTGCGGGAGGAGGTGAGACCCAGTACTTC
-	TRBD1	TRBV7-8	TRBJ2-1	12	CASSPRQGAQFF	TGTGCCAGCAGCCCCCGACAGGGGGCCCAGTTCTTC
-	-	TRBV23-1	TRBJ2-1	15	CASSQGEVGYNEQFF	TGCGCCAGCAGTCAGGGAGAAGTTGGGTACAATGAGCAGTTCTTC
once	-	TRBV5-5	TRBJ1-1	17	CASSLASSEYLNTEAFF	TGTGCCAGCAGCTTGGCCTCCTCGGAGTACTTGAACACTGAAGCTTTCTTT
few	TRBD2	TRBV5-4	TRBJ2-2	18	CASSFGLAGGPDTGELFF	TGTGCCAGCAGCTTCGGTCTAGCGGGAGGGCCGGACACCGGGGAGCTGTTTTTT
-	TRBD1	TRBV6-2/TRBV6-3	TRBJ2-7	14	CASSVTGEASEQYF	TGTGCCAGCAGTGTGACAGGGGAGGCCTCCGAGCAGTACTTC
-	-	TRBV6-6	TRBJ1-1	12	CASSYTSGEAFF	TGTGCCAGCAGTTACACCTCCGGTGAAGCTTTCTTT
-	-	TRBV12-3/TRBV12-4	TRBJ1-1	12	CASRPGGIEAFF	TGTGCCAGCAGGCCTGGCGGGATTGAAGCTTTCTTT
-	-	TRBV3-1/TRBV3-2	TRBJ2-7	17	CASSQGSSQTAIYEQYF	TGTGCCAGCAGCCAAGGTAGCAGTCAGACAGCCATCTACGAGCAGTACTTC
-	-	TRBV7-8	TRBJ1-5	15	CASSLVEYSNQPQHF	TGTGCCAGCAGCTTAGTAGAGTATAGCAATCAGCCCCAGCATTTT
-	-	TRBV3-1/TRBV3-2	TRBJ1-3	12	CASSQNYNTIYF	TGTGCCAGCAGCCAGAACTACAACACCATATATTTT
once	TRBD2	TRBV5-5	TRBJ2-5	16	CASSSPGLAGGETQYF	TGTGCCAGCAGCTCACCGGGACTAGCGGGAGGGGAGACCCAGTACTTC
-	TRBD1	TRBV9	TRBJ1-2	15	CASSSRTGTNYGYTF	TGTGCCAGCAGCTCCCGGACAGGGACCAACTATGGCTACACCTTC
-	-	TRBV7-8	TRBJ1-1	13	CASSLTGPTEAFF	TGTGCCAGCAGCTTAACAGGGCCCACTGAAGCTTTCTTT
-	TRBD2	TRBV7-2	TRBJ2-3	16	CAIRGLAGGPGDTQYF	TGTGCCATTCGCGGACTAGCGGGAGGGCCGGGAGATACGCAGTATTTT
-	TRBD1	TRBV3-1/TRBV3-2	TRBJ2-7	15	CASSQSWTGVYEQYF	TGTGCCAGCAGCCAATCCTGGACAGGCGTCTACGAGCAGTACTTC
-	-	TRBV28	TRBJ2-7	13	CATSYEQTYEQYF	TGTGCTACCAGTTATGAGCAGACTTACGAGCAGTACTTC
-	TRBD2	TRBV11-2	TRBJ2-3	16	CASSLGSASGSRTQYF	TGTGCCAGCAGCTTAGGCTCGGCTAGCGGGAGTCGAACGCAGTATTTT
-	-	TRBV4-3	TRBJ2-7	15	CASSQEWGDSYEQYF	TGCGCCAGCAGCCAAGAATGGGGCGACTCCTACGAGCAGTACTTC
-	-	TRBV13	TRBJ1-6	12	CASSNENSPLHF	TGTGCCAGCAGCAACGAGAACTCACCCCTCCACTTT
-	TRBD2	TRBV5-1	TRBJ2-1	15	CASSLGLAGEGEQFF	TGCGCCAGCAGCTTGGGGCTAGCGGGAGAAGGTGAGCAGTTCTTC
-	TRBD2	TRBV9	TRBJ2-3	15	CASSDSGRAPDTQYF	TGTGCCAGCAGCGATAGCGGGAGGGCCCCCGATACGCAGTATTTT
-	-	TRBV21-1	TRBJ2-7	16	CASSKVVSFKTYEQYF	TGTGCCAGCAGCAAAGTAGTATCCTTTAAAACTTACGAGCAGTACTTC
-	-	TRBV5-6	TRBJ2-3	13	CASSLSQTDTQYF	TGTGCCAGCAGCTTGAGCCAAACAGATACGCAGTATTTT
-	-	TRBV24-1	TRBJ2-2	14	CATRADSFAGELFF	TGTGCCACCAGGGCCGACAGCTTCGCCGGGGAGCTGTTTTTT
-	-	TRBV28	TRBJ2-2	16	CASSPSGGANTGELFF	TGTGCCAGCAGTCCCTCGGGGGGCGCGAACACCGGGGAGCTGTTTTTT
-	-	TRBV19	TRBJ2-6	14	CASSTRPGANVLTF	TGTGCCAGTAGTACTAGACCTGGGGCCAACGTCCTGACTTTC
-	-	TRBV18	TRBJ1-4	15	CASPRRDPLMKNCFF	-
-	TRBD2	TRBV28	TRBJ2-7	15	CASRYRTSASYEQYF	TGTGCCAGCAGATACAGGACTAGCGCTTCCTACGAGCAGTACTTC